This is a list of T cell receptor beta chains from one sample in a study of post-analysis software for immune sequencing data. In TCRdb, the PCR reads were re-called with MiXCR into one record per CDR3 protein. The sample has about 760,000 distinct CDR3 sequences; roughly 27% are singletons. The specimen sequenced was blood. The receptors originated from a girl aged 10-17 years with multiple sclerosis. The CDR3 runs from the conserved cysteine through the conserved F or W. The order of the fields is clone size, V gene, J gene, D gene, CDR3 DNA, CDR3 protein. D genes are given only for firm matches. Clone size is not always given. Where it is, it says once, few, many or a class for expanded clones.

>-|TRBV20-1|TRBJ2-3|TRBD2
TGCAGTGCTAGCCGCAAGAGGAGCGGGATAGGGCCAGGTACGCAGTATTTT
CSASRKRSGIGPGTQYF
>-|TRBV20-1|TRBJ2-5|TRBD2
TGCAGTGCTAGAGATAGCGGGGCCCAAGAGACCCAGTACTTC
CSARDSGAQETQYF
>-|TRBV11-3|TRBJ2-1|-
TGTGCCAGCAGCTTAGTACGGGGCACCTACAATGAGCAGTTCTTC
CASSLVRGTYNEQFF
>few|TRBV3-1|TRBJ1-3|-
TGTGCCAGCAGCCAAGTCCCTTCAGGTGCTGGAAACACCATATATTTT
CASSQVPSGAGNTIYF
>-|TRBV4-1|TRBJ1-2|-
TGCGCCAGCAGCCAGCCCCGGGACGGGGTGGACTATGGCTACACCTTC
CASSQPRDGVDYGYTF
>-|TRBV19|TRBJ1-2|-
TGTGCCAGTAGCTCTCCCCGACAGAGTGGCTACACCTTC
CASSSPRQSGYTF
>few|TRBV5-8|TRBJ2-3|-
TGTGCCAGCAGCTTGGATGGAGACACAGATACGCAGTATTTT
CASSLDGDTDTQYF
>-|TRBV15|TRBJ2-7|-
TGTGCCACCCCCCCAGGGCAGAGTGATTCTTACGAGCAGTACTTC
CATPPGQSDSYEQYF
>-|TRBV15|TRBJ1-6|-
TGTGCCACCAGCAGAGGCCAGGGGAGTTCACCCCTCCACTTT
CATSRGQGSSPLHF
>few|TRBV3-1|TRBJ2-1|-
TGTGCCAGCAGCCAGCAGGGGCGGAATGAGCAGTTCTTC
CASSQQGRNEQFF
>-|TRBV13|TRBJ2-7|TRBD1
TGTGCCAGCAGCCCCCCAGGGGGCCTTAAGCAGTACTTC
CASSPPGGLKQYF
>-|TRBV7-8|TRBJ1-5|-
TGTGCCAGCAGCTTAGCGCGACGGGGGGGCGGACAGCCCCAGCATTTT
CASSLARRGGGQPQHF
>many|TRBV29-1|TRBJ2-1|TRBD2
TGCAGCGCTGGACTAGGCTTGGGCTATGAGCAGTTCTTC
CSAGLGLGYEQFF
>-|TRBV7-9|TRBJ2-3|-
TGTGCCAGCAGCCCTAGACAAAGTAGCACAGATACGCAGTATTTT
CASSPRQSSTDTQYF
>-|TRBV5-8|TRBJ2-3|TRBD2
TGTGCCAGCAGCCCCGGGACTAGCGGGAGTAGGGTTTACGCAGATACGCAGTATTTT
CASSPGTSGSRVYADTQYF
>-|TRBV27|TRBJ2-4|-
TGTGCCAGCAGTTTGAGGAGTGGGGGGCACATTCAGTACTTC
CASSLRSGGHIQYF
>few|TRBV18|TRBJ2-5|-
TGTGCCAGCTCGTCCCTGGGCTCAGGAGGGGAGACCCAGTACTTC
CASSSLGSGGETQYF
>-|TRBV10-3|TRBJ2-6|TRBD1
TGTGCCATCAGTGAGGGGGGACAGGGGGCTTTTCCCTCTGGGGCCAACGTCCTGACTTTC
CAISEGGQGAFPSGANVLTF
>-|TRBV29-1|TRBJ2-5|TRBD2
TGCAGCGCTCGTGGACCTAGCGGCCAAGAGACCCAGTACTTC
CSARGPSGQETQYF
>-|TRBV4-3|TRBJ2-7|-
TGCGCCAGCAGCCAAGACGCAGGTGGGAGCCCCTACGAGCAGTACTTC
CASSQDAGGSPYEQYF
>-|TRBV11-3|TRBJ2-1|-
TGTGCCAGCAGCTTAGTACATACAAATGAGCAGTTCTTC
CASSLVHTNEQFF
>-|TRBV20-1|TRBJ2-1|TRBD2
TGCAGTGCTATTCCGTCTAGCGGGGTCTTATACAATGAGCAGTTCTTC
CSAIPSSGVLYNEQFF
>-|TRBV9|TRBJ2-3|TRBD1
TGTGCCAGCAGCGTAACAGGGGGGACAAACCCCACAGATACGCAGTATTTT
CASSVTGGTNPTDTQYF
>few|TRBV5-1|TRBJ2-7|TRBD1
TGCGCCAGCAGCTATGGGGACAGGGGCTACGAGCAGTACTTC
CASSYGDRGYEQYF
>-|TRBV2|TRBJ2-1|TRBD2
TGTGCCAGCTCCGGGGGGATCACCTACAATGAGCAGTTCTTC
CASSGGITYNEQFF